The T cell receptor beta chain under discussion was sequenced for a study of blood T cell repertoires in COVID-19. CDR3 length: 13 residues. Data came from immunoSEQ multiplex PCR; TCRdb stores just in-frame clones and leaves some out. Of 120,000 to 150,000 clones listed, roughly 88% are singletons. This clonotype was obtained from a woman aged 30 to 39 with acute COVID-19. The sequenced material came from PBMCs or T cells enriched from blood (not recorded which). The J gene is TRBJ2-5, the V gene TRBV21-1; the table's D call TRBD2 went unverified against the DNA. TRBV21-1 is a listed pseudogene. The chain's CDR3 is CAEAGREQETQYF. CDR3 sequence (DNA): TGTGCCGAAGCCGGGCGGGAGCAAGAGACCCAGTACTTC.